The T cell receptor (beta chain) under discussion was sequenced for a study of identical twins. General study results and limits: A partial confounding effect on zero-insertion analyses could come from invariant MAIT and iNKT cells. Twins shared beta out-of-frame sequences in excess, but this excess was weaker. Cord blood beta clonotypes that were abundant carried fewer insertions, and memory repertoires showed no such trend.

This clonotype has a handful of counts. The antigen is not known. CDR1 is SGDLS, CDR2 YYNGEE, per germline. V lost 3 bases to trimming and J lost 3 bases; unmatched junction nucleotides: 6. This CDR3 has 15 residues. TCRdb re-called the 5' RACE reads through MiXCR, storing one row per CDR3 protein. The sample contains approximately 530,000 distinct CDR3 sequences, about 20% of which appear only once. The sample was also reused in another study, on yellow fever vaccine responses in identical twins. That study adds: After vaccination, twins' T cell response reportedly seemed partly convergent, partly personalized.

This sequence was found in a woman younger than 35 in good health. The rearrangement links TRBV9 to TRBJ1-5, with 7 bases fitting TRBD1. Sequences were obtained from CD4+ T cells sorted from blood. The CDR3 loop reads CASSARDSLNQPQHF. The CDR3 nucleotides are TGTGCCAGCAGCGCTAGGGACAGTCTCAATCAGCCCCAGCATTTT.